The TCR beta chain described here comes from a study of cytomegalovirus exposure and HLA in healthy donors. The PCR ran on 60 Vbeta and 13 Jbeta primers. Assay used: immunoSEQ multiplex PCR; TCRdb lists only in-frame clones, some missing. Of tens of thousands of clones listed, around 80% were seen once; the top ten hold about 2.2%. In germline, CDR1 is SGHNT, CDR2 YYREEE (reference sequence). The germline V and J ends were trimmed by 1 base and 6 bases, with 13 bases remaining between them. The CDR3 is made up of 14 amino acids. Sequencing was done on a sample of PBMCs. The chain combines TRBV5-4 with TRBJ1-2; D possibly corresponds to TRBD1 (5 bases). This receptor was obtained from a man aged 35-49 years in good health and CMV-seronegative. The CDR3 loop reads CASSLQGGYDGYTF. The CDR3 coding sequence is TGTGCCAGCAGCTTGCAGGGAGGCTATGATGGCTACACCTTC.